The 28 T cell receptor beta chains reported below all come from one sample, sequenced in a study of cytomegalovirus exposure and HLA in healthy donors. PCR primers comprised 60 Vbeta and 13 Jbeta primers. Generated by immunoSEQ multiplex PCR, the TCRdb table keeps only in-frame clones and is missing some. The sample has some 180,000 clones; roughly 76% are singletons. Sample: PBMCs. The receptor set was obtained from a male donor in good health and CMV-seronegative.

This clone has only a few counts. The rearrangement uses TRBV4-1 and TRBJ1-4, with 10 bases that match TRBD1. Germline CDR1 and CDR2: MGHRA and YSYEKL. Unmatched junction bases numbered 7, after V lost 0 bases and J lost 6 bases. The CDR3 sequence is 17 residues long. DNA for the CDR3: TGCGCCAGCAGCCAAGATAGTGGGACAGGGGCGCATGAAAAACTGTTTTTT. Residues: CASSQDSGTGAHEKLFF.

V usage is TRBV14 and J usage is TRBJ2-2; 8 bases map to TRBD1. Germline trimming cut 4 bases from V and 7 bases from J; bases unmatched to any gene: 2. Germline CDR1 reads SGHDN; CDR2 reads FVKESK. This CDR3 is built from 13 residues. This CDR3 is CASSRQGIGELFF. Written as DNA, the CDR3 is TGTGCCAGCAGCCGACAGGGGATCGGGGAGCTGTTTTTT.

The rearrangement links TRBV29-1 to TRBJ1-2; TRBD1 is a possible D gene (6 bases). The V end was cut by 7 bases, the J end by 0 bases, with 12 bases between. Germline-derived CDR1 and CDR2 are SQVTM and ANQGSEA. The CDR3 runs 13 residues. The CDR3 sequence: CSARQETNYGYTF. The CDR3 DNA sequence: TGCAGCGCAAGACAGGAGACTAACTATGGCTACACCTTC.

This rearrangement joins TRBV5-1 to TRBJ1-2, with a tentative D call TRBD1 (5 bases). This CDR3 region has 12 residues. V shed 2 bases and J shed 8 bases, with 10 bases lying between them. CDR1 is SGHRS, CDR2 YFSETQ, per germline. This CDR3 is CASSFEWGGYTF. The CDR3 DNA follows: TGCGCCAGCAGCTTCGAGTGGGGCGGCTACACCTTC.

This clone was observed a single time. V is TRBV5-1 and J is TRBJ2-3; TRBD2 agrees at 9 bases. The CDR3 is made up of 17 amino acids. With V trimmed by 1 base and J by 2 bases, 8 bases remained unmatched. Germline values: CDR1 SGHRS, CDR2 YFSETQ. As DNA, the CDR3 is TGCGCCAGCAGCTTGATCGTTAGCGGGGGAAACACAGATACGCAGTATTTT. Translated, it gives CASSLIVSGGNTDTQYF. Complete variable domain (other parts from reference TRBV5-1 and TRBJ2-3): KAGVTQTPRYLIKTRGQQVTLSCSPISGHRSVSWYQQTPGQGLQFLFEYFSETQRNKGNFPGRFSGRQFSNSRSEMNVSTLELGDSALYLCASSLIVSGGNTDTQYFGPGTRLTVL.

The CDR3 DNA sequence: TGTGCCAGCAGTGAAGTTACTTCTCGCAAGCAGTACTTC. It encodes CASSEVTSRKQYF. This rearrangement joins TRBV6-1 to TRBJ2-7; D unclear. V lost 1 base to trimming and J lost 8 bases, with 12 bases between them. Per germline, CDR1 MNHNS and CDR2 SASEGT. CDR3 length: 13 residues.

The chain has TRBV2 and TRBJ1-1; 7 bases line up with TRBD1. Germline assignment: CDR1 SNHLY and CDR2 FYNNEI. V trimming: 6 bases; J trimming: 1 base; junction bases outside the gene matches: 2. The CDR3 is 13 residues long. The DNA of the CDR3 is TGTGCCAGCAGGGGGACAGAGAACACTGAAGCTTTCTTT. This translates into CASRGTENTEAFF.

CDR3 loop: CASRTGQGYNEQFF. In DNA, the CDR3 is TGTGCCAGCAGGACCGGACAGGGGTACAATGAGCAGTTCTTC. The chain employs TRBV6-1 and TRBJ2-1; TRBD1 agrees at 9 bases. The CDR3 totals 14 residues. In germline, CDR1 is MNHNS, CDR2 SASEGT. V lost 6 bases to trimming and J lost 4 bases; unmatched junction nucleotides: 4.

This clone was seen just once. The genes are TRBV21-1 and TRBJ2-5; TRBD2 is the table's D call and was not checked against the DNA. The DNA matches TRBJ2-7 better at its end, which makes the J call doubtful. TRBV21-1 is marked as a pseudogene. CDR3 length: 16 residues. In nucleotides, the CDR3 is TGTGCCAGCACCCCGAGGGCCCGGGGGACTTTCTACGAGCAGTACTTC. Translation: CASTPRARGTFYEQYF.

The chain is built from TRBV10-2 and TRBJ2-5; tentatively, D is TRBD2 (6 bases). The germline CDR1 and CDR2 sequences are WSHSY and SAAADI. Trimming took off 7 bases at V and 3 bases at J, with 15 bases between the two ends. The CDR3 runs 14 residues. DNA of the CDR3: TGCGCCAGCAACCGAGCTAGCGAGGAAGAGACCCAGTACTTC. This translates into CASNRASEEETQYF.

The chain carries TRBV7-2 and TRBJ2-7, with D possibly matching TRBD2 (6 bases). V shed 5 bases and J shed 1 base, with 18 bases lying between them. The germline V gene encodes CDR1 SGHTA and CDR2 FQGNSA. The CDR3 runs to 16 residues. CDR3 nucleotides: TGTGCCAGCAGCCTCCTACTAGCTGGCGGGTCCTACGAGCAGTACTTC. It encodes CASSLLLAGGSYEQYF.

The V gene is TRBV15, the J gene TRBJ2-7; D is undetermined. Trimming took 0 bases from V and 5 from J, leaving 5 bases between them. The V gene's germline CDR1 is LNHNV and CDR2 YYDKDF (reference sequence). The CDR3 loop spans 12 amino acids. CDR3 loop: CATSRDGHEQYF. In nucleotides, the CDR3 is TGTGCCACCAGCAGAGATGGCCACGAGCAGTACTTC.

The chain recombines TRBV2 with TRBJ1-1, with 9 bases identical to TRBD1. V dropped 6 bases and J dropped 7; count of bases not matched to a gene: 6. CDR3 length: 13 amino acids. Germline V CDR1 and CDR2: SNHLY, FYNNEI. In nucleotides, the CDR3 is TGTGCCAGCAGATTGGGACAGGGTGTTGAAGCTTTCTTT. Translating gives CASRLGQGVEAFF.

In this sample, this clone turned up a few times. V is TRBV11-3 and J is TRBJ2-7; D remains ambiguous. This CDR3 region has 13 residues. CDR1 is SGHNT, CDR2 YENEEA, per germline. V lost 0 bases to trimming and J lost 6 bases, with 9 bases between them. CDR3 bases: TGTGCCAGCAGCTTAGAGGTCGCGTCCGAGCAGTACTTC. Its protein product is CASSLEVASEQYF.

This chain links TRBV7-9 with TRBJ2-3; no clear D gene. This CDR3 is built from 16 residues. CDR1 is SEHNR and CDR2 is FQNEAQ in the germline V gene (reference sequence). V lost 0 bases and J lost 5, with 15 bases in between. The CDR3 loop reads CASSLALAVAKDTQYF. Written as DNA, the CDR3 is TGTGCCAGCAGCTTAGCGCTGGCGGTAGCTAAAGATACGCAGTATTTT.

The V call is TRBV5-1, the J call TRBJ2-5, with 8 bases matching TRBD1. Unmatched junction bases numbered 8, after V lost 0 bases and J lost 1 base. CDR3 length equals 17 residues. Germline-derived CDR1 and CDR2 are SGHRS and YFSETQ. CDR3 amino acids: CASSLDGQGPPQETQYF. The CDR3 bases are TGCGCCAGCAGCTTGGATGGACAGGGCCCACCCCAAGAGACCCAGTACTTC. The full variable domain, its missing parts supplied by reference TRBV5-1 and TRBJ2-5, is KAGVTQTPRYLIKTRGQQVTLSCSPISGHRSVSWYQQTPGQGLQFLFEYFSETQRNKGNFPGRFSGRQFSNSRSEMNVSTLELGDSALYLCASSLDGQGPPQETQYFGPGTRLLVL.

The rearrangement links TRBV6-1 to TRBJ2-2, with D possibly being TRBD1 (6 bases). CDR1 and CDR2 from the germline V gene are MNHNS and SASEGT. The CDR3 sequence is 13 residues long. The CDR3 here is CATGMGNTGELFF. The CDR3 DNA sequence: TGTGCTACAGGGATGGGCAACACCGGGGAGCTGTTTTTT.

V usage is TRBV7-2 and J usage is TRBJ1-4; D unclear. The V end lost 5 bases, the J end lost 7 bases, and 14 bases lay between the germline ends. CDR1 SGHTA and CDR2 FQGNSA come from the germline V gene. The CDR3 extends over 14 amino acids. The CDR3 sequence: CASSDDNEGEKLFF. In DNA, the CDR3 is TGTGCCAGCAGCGATGACAACGAAGGTGAAAAACTGTTTTTT.

The chain links TRBV9 to TRBJ2-2; 8 positions match TRBD1. CDR1 is SGDLS, CDR2 YYNGEE, per germline. V shed 1 base, J shed 4 bases, and the junction held 6 bases outside the gene matches. CDR3 length: 16 residues. The CDR3: CASSVLGQGSTGELFF. In DNA form, the CDR3 reads TGTGCCAGCAGCGTACTAGGACAGGGTAGCACCGGGGAGCTGTTTTTT.

The rearrangement joins TRBV7-6 to TRBJ2-1, with 8 bases aligning to TRBD2. The CDR3 loop spans 21 amino acids. Per germline, CDR1 SGHVS and CDR2 FNYEAQ. The V segment lost 3 bases and the J segment 0 bases; nucleotides outside the gene matches: 19. The chain's CDR3 is CASSFIAPSRGGGSSYNEQFF. The CDR3 DNA is TGTGCCAGCAGCTTTATTGCACCATCTCGGGGGGGCGGGAGCTCCTACAATGAGCAGTTCTTC.

The chain links TRBV4-1 to TRBJ1-2, with D unresolved. CDR1 and CDR2 from the germline V gene are MGHRA and YSYEKL. V dropped 1 base and J dropped 2 bases, with 8 bases sitting between them. CDR3 length: 14 amino acids. In DNA form, the CDR3 reads TGCGCCAGCAGCCAAGCTACTATCAACTATGGCTACACCTTC. Translation: CASSQATINYGYTF.

The V gene is TRBV11-2, the J gene TRBJ1-5; D unresolved. The CDR3 loop spans 13 amino acids. Trimming removed 6 bases at V and 3 bases at J, with 9 bases between. CDR1 and CDR2 from the germline V gene are SGHAT and FQNNGV. CDR3 region: CASSGGPNQPQHF. CDR3 in DNA: TGTGCCAGCAGTGGAGGGCCCAATCAGCCCCAGCATTTT.

As regards this clone: One junction end does not reproduce the germline sequence, and a read error may be involved. The V gene is TRBV5-4, the J gene TRBJ2-2, with D perhaps TRBD1 (6 bases). CDR3 length: 15 amino acids. From germline, CDR1 is SGHNT and CDR2 YYREEE (reference sequence). The CDR3 DNA reads TGTGCCAGCAGTTTGGACAGTACGAACACCGGGGAGCTGTTTTTT. Translation gives CASSLDSTNTGELFF.

The chain joins TRBV29-1 to TRBJ1-1; D gene unclear. The CDR3 runs 13 residues. The ends were cut back, 3 bases at V and 3 bases at J, with 11 bases in the middle. Looked up from germline, CDR1 is SQVTM and CDR2 is ANQGSEA. The CDR3 DNA follows: TGCAGCGTTGACCCCACCTTAGACACTGAAGCTTTCTTT. It encodes CSVDPTLDTEAFF.

This clone came up a few times. V and J are TRBV5-1 and TRBJ2-2; 7 nucleotides line up with TRBD1. Germline V CDR1 and CDR2: SGHRS, YFSETQ. The trim removed 0 bases at V and 0 bases at J, leaving 11 bases unmatched. The CDR3 has 19 residues. CDR3 coding DNA: TGCGCCAGCAGCTTGGTAGCAGGGGGTCCATACGCGAACACCGGGGAGCTGTTTTTT. Protein product: CASSLVAGGPYANTGELFF.

The chain combines TRBV5-4 with TRBJ2-3; 7 nucleotides agree with TRBD2. The CDR3 is 16 residues long. The germline V gene encodes CDR1 SGHNT and CDR2 YYREEE (reference sequence). Trimming removed 0 bases from V and 4 bases from J; junction bases left unmatched: 8. CDR3 sequence reads: CASSLAGGMIADTQYF. The CDR3 coding sequence is TGTGCCAGCAGCTTGGCCGGGGGGATGATCGCAGATACGCAGTATTTT.

This clone was picked up one time. The genes are TRBV11-1 and TRBJ2-1, with 7 positions matching TRBD1. The ends lost 6 bases at V and 4 bases at J; junction bases unmatched: 3. This CDR3 has 13 residues. CDR1 is SGHAT and CDR2 is FQDESV in the germline V gene (reference sequence). CDR3 protein: CASRGDRYNEQFF. In DNA, the CDR3 is TGTGCCAGCAGGGGGGACAGATACAATGAGCAGTTCTTC.

The chain links TRBV15 to TRBJ1-1; D uncertain. Germline V gene lookup returns CDR1 LNHNV and CDR2 YYDKDF (reference sequence). The CDR3 covers 15 residues. Trimming pared 0 bases from V and 0 bases from J, leaving 8 bases between. CDR3 nucleotides: TGTGCCACCAGCAGAGATTTTAGCCTGAACACTGAAGCTTTCTTT. Translated, it gives CATSRDFSLNTEAFF.